What follows describes a single T cell receptor beta chain. Its antigen is undetermined. This sample was included in a study of PD-1 blockade in classical Hodgkin lymphoma. The wider study: The patients were dosed with nivolumab 3 mg/kg, infused intravenously every 2 weeks. Study-wide points: Reported findings placed baseline TCR diversity lower in newly diagnosed patients (compared with healthy donors). Lower baseline TCR diversity marked trial partial responders and progressors.

Relapse after autologous stem cell transplantation occurred in every patient, and brentuximab vedotin exposure varied. Complete response, partial response or progressive disease constituted the best responses recorded. Profiled with immunoSEQ multiplex PCR; TCRdb holds only in-frame clones, not every one. The sample has around 10,000 clones, about 94% seen once. This CDR3 region has 14 residues. CDR1 is SNHLY and CDR2 is FYNNEI in the germline V gene. Trimming took off 6 bases at V and 2 bases at J, with 10 bases between the two ends. This receptor was taken from a human donor with classical Hodgkin lymphoma. V gene TRBV2 combines with J gene TRBJ1-4, with D possibly being TRBD1 (5 bases). The sequences come from peripheral blood mononuclear cells (PBMCs), collected at baseline. In DNA form, the CDR3 reads TGTGCCAGCAGAGTCGGGGGTACTAATGAAAAACTGTTTTTT. Translation: CASRVGGTNEKLFF.